This TCR beta chain is drawn from a study of shared clonotypes between healthy human individuals (TCRdb year 2020). A note on the overall study: Two women and three men aged 18 to 49 years were included in the cohort. For each donor, three plates each were used for CD4 naive and CD4 memory, two plates were used for CD8 naive, and one plate was used for CD8 memory. To estimate repertoire size and how much clonotype sharing occurs between individuals, the study deeply sequenced the blood TCR repertoires of five healthy adults. Libraries were prepared and TCR repertoires were sequenced by different laboratories using diverse techniques, in order to increase sequencing depth and limit assay-specific biases. Per donor, leukapheresis produced somewhere between about 0.94 and 9.5 billion PBMCs.

This clone was seen only once. Its specific antigen is unknown. One base away there is no much larger clone; base qualities are not given. CD8 naive samples were obtained by positive selection for CCR7 among CD45RO-negative cells, yielding a CD45RA+CCR7+ population from which TemRA cells were excluded. Healthy HIV-negative adults with no recently reported acute infections or vaccinations were included as donors. Only Caucasian adults living in Nashville, Tennessee, USA were represented among the donors. Blood was collected by leukapheresis, and PBMCs were isolated by Ficoll-Histopaque density gradient centrifugation and then cryopreserved in liquid nitrogen vapor phase. Purity and quantity of every magnetically sorted T cell population were checked by analytical flow cytometry. Genomic DNA was isolated from every sorted fraction and measured by UV absorbance on a Nanodrop 2000c. CDR1 and CDR2 are drawn from the germline V gene: SGHTA, FQGNSA. The CDR3 holds 16 amino acids from the cysteine to the phenylalanine. Only the CDR3 portion is preserved as DNA: 48 bases, with reading frame beginning at the first base. The junction shows trimming of 7 bases on V and 5 bases on J, and the gene matches do not reach 13 bases of it.

Using the deep immunoSEQ assay, multiplex PCR amplified TCR CDR3 regions from genomic DNA. Extracted genomic DNA from each cell subset was distributed evenly across all wells of several immunoSEQ 96-well plates, and each plate was treated as a replicate. For sorted subsets, roughly 200 ng of genomic DNA, equivalent to some 30,000 T cell genomes, went into each replicate PCR. Purified libraries were measured with a Qubit 3.0 fluorometer, size-checked on a Bioanalyzer 2100, and measured again with the KAPA Library Quantification kit. A separate single-read 150-cycle Illumina NextSeq 550 flow cell was used to sequence each immunoSEQ 96-well plate. The source study handled its data this way. Because only junctional sequences without quality scores were contained in the immunoSEQ output, filtering matching that applied to full-length reads could not be performed. To assign V/J genes and CDR3, sequences were annotated against IMGT germline references using PyIR, a Python wrapper for IgBLAST v1.9. Reads were filtered out if the reads had weak V/J assignments (E-value above 1e-6), no CDR3, stop codons, out-of-frame junctions, or ambiguous translated residues. V3J clonotypes were defined as sequences sharing an identical inferred V gene, J gene, and CDR3 amino acid sequence. To compute the percentage overlap between repertoires, the number of shared unique clonotypes was divided by the size of the smaller repertoire. Three approaches were used to assess repertoire richness: RTK rarefaction, the Chao1 estimator, and Recon v2.1 estimates of unobserved clonotypes. Generation probabilities for all TCRbeta clonotypes obtained by the gDNA method from a handful of donors were computed using OLGA. TCRdb holds this immuneACCESS table with in-frame rearrangements only. Some clones are missing; in checked studies, unresolved V genes explain under half, and the rest has no known cause. D and trimming come from the DNA, and the V and J calls and clone size come from that table. Across this sample there are roughly 2,000,000 clones, with 93% seen only once. Around 1.7% of the sample is held by the ten biggest clonotypes.

Study-wide findings and limitations: Naive subsets generally had larger estimated clonotype richness than memory subsets did. Sampling was restricted to blood, and TCR repertoires in tissue are likely to differ from TCR repertoires in blood. Approximately 5% of naive CD4, 3.5% of naive CD8, roughly 2.4% of memory CD4, and around 0.42% of memory CD8 clonotypes were shared across four donors. Incomplete sequencing was indicated by rarefaction of sorted-subset datasets, despite the large sequencing depth. Because the study included a small number of donors, the genetic and exposure-history diversity represented was limited. Based on pairwise subsampling, the degree of clonotype sharing among donors was expected to be affected by sequencing depth. Compared with non-shared clonotypes, clonotypes shared by all four sorted-subset donors had higher generation probabilities.

The sample comprised naive CD8+ T cells from PBMCs. The sample's cell subset or site, from its label and the paper: CD45RA+CCR7+. The chain links TRBV7-2 with TRBJ2-5, and 10 junctional nucleotides match TRBD2. The TCR originated in a man aged 18 to 29 in good health. Some clones in this sample may be carry-over from other donors' samples. The CDR3 protein: CASTPIAGGRGETQYF. DNA sequence: TGTGCCAGCACCCCGATAGCGGGAGGACGGGGGGAGACCCAGTACTTC.